This T cell receptor (beta chain) was found in a study of T-cell reconstitution after alpha-beta-depleted transplantation in children. In this sample, this clonotype turned up a few times. Unique molecular identifiers were incorporated during preparation of the TCRbeta library. TCRdb ran MiXCR on the PCR reads and lists one entry per CDR3 protein. The table shows about 420,000 distinct CDR3 sequences, with 16% occurring only once. This receptor was taken from a boy younger than two who had a stem cell transplant for Wiskott-Aldrich syndrome, so the T cells may come from the graft donor. This specimen was PBMCs, mostly from graft donor cells, taken 360 days after TCRalphabeta/CD19-depleted stem cell transplant.

CDR3 nucleotides: TGTGCCAGCAGCTGGGACAGCTCGAGGGGCAATGAGCAGTTCTTC. It yields the protein CASSWDSSRGNEQFF. This chain connects TRBV14 to TRBJ2-1, with 7 positions matching TRBD1. Losses at the gene ends were 5 bases for V and 6 bases for J; bases not matched to a gene: 10. Germline V CDR1 and CDR2: SGHDN, FVKESK. CDR3 length: 15 residues.